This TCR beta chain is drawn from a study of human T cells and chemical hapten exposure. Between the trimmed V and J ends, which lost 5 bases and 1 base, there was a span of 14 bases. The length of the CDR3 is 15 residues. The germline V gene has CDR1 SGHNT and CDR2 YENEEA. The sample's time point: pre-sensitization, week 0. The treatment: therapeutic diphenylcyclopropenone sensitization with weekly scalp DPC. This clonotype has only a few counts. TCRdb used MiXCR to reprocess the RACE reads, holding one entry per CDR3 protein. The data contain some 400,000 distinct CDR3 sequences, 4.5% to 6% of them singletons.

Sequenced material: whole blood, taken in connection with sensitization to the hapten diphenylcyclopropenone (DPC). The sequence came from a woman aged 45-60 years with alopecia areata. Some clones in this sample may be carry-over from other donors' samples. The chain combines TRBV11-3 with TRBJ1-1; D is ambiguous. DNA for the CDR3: TGTGCCAGCAGCCCCCGTGGCGGAGGGAACACTGAAGCTTTCTTT. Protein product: CASSPRGGGNTEAFF.